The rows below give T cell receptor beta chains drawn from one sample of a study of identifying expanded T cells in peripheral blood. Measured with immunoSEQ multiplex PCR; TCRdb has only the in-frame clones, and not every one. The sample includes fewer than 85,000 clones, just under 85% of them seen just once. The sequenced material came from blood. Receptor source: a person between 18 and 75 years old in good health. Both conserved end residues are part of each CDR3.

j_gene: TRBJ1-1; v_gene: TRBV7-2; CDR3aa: CASSSYPGGTEAFF
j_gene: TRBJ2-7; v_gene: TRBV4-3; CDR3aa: CASSQDLKWGPAGGSGPYEQYF
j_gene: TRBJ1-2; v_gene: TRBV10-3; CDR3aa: CAIRQPGQGFDYTF
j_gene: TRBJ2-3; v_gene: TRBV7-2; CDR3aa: CASSLEGGRTDTQYF
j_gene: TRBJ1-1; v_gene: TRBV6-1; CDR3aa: CASAPDPNTEAFF
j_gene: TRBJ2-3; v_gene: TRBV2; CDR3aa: CASSSSTDTQYF
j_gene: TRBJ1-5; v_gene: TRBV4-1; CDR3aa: CASSAVQGERQPQHF
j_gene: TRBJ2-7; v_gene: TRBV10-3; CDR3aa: CAISELGLGPDEQYF
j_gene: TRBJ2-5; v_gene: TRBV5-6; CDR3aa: CASSPLGTGGSKTQYF
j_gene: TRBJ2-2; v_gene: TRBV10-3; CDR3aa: CAISGQGRNTGELFF
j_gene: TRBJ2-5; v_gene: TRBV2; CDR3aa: CASSEATGLETQYF
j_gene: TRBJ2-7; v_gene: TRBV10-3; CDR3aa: CAISESPDGGPYEQYF
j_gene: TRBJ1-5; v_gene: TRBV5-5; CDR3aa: CASSPRQVMEPQHF
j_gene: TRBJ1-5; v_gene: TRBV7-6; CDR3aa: CASSPGAGNQPQHF
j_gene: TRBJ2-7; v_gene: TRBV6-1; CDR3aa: CASSEVGPSYEQYF
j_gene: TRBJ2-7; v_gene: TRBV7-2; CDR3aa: CASSPGGSGRYEQYF
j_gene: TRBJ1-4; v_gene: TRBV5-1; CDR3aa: CASSLGRGSSEKLFF
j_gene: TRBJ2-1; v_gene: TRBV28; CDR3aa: CALKSDNEQFF
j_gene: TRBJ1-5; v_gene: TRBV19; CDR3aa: CASSRTGQDNQPQHF
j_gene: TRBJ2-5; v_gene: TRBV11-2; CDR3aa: CASSLATSGKETQYF
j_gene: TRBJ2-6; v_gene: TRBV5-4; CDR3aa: CASSSGTASGANVLTF
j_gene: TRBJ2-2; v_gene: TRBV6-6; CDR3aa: CASTGLVTGELFF
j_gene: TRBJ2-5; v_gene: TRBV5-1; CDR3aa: CASSLTGGIGQETQYF
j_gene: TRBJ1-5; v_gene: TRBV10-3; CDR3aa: CAISESTDQPQHF
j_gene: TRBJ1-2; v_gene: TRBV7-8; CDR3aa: CASSVTGGYGYTF
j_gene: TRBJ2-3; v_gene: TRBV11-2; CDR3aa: CASSTRQVTGTDTQYF
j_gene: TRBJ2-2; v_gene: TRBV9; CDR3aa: CASSVVLAGDLDGELFF
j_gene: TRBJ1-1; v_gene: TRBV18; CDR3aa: CASSPTWDRNTEAFF
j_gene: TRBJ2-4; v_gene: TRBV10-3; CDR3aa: CAISDGGQLAKNIQYF
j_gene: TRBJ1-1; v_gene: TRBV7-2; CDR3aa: CASTGSTEAFF
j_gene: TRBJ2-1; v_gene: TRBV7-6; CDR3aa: CASSLGFSGPSGNVKNEQFF
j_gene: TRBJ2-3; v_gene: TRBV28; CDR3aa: CASSPQGINTQYF
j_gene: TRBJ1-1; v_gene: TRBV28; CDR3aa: CASSLSSPNTEAFF
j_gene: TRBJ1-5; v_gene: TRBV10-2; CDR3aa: CASSERGSNQPQHF
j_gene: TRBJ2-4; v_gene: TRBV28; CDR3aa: CASSLGYIQYF
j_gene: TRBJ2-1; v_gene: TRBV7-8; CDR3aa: CASSLPLAAYNEQFF
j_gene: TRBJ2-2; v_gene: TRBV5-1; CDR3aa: CASSLAPGLERANTGELFF
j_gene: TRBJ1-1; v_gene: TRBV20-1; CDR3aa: CSVFGGPEAFF
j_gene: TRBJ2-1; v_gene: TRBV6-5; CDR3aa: CASSYESSGSYEQFF
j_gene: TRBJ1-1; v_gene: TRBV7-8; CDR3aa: CASSSDRGDTEAFF
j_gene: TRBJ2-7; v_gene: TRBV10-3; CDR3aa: CAITSSGAEQYF
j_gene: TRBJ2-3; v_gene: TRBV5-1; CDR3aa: CASSTGTTGGTDTQYF
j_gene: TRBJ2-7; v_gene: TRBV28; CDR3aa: CASTGWVLIHEQYF
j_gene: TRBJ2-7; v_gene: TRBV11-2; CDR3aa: CASSFDSYEQYF
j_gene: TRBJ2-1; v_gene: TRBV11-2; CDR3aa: CASSLASGGYNEQFF
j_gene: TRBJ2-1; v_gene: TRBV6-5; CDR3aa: CASRPRTDNLFF
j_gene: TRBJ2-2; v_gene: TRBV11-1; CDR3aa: CASERELVAGELFF
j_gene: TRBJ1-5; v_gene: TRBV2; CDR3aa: CATTPGQGIQPQHF
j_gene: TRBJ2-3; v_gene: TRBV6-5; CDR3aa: CASSPGGRATDTQYF
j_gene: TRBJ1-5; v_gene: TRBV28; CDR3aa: CASSFRLNNQPQHF
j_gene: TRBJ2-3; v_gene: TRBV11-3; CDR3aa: CASSRGLAGEGDTQYF
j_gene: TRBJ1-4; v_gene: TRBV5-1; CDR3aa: CASKVDGQPNEKLFF
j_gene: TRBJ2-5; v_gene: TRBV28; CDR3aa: CASRATGRETQYF
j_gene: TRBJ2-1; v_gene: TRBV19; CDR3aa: CASSIAGRASYNEQFF